The clone carrying this T cell receptor beta chain was observed once. What it binds is not known. Sequencing used immunoSEQ multiplex PCR; TCRdb keeps in-frame clones, though not all of them. Of about 100,000 clones listed, 85% to 90% are singletons. The CDR3 spans 13 residues. Trimming removed 2 bases at V and 1 base at J, with 5 bases between. Germline values: CDR1 MNHNY, CDR2 SVGAGI (reference sequence). These data are taken from a study of T cell responses to AZD1222 COVID-19 vaccine. Study conclusions and caveats: The donor group comprised mostly white British people and more females; the analysis possibly underestimated clonal diversity.

This clonotype was obtained from an adult in good health. This chain links TRBV6-6 with TRBJ2-5; no clear D gene. The source material was peripheral blood, sampled on day 0 of AZD1222 vaccination. The CDR3 spells CASSYDFQETQYF. CDR3 DNA sequence: TGTGCCAGCAGTTACGACTTCCAAGAGACCCAGTACTTC.